This section outlines one T cell receptor (beta chain) sequence together with its context. The sample is drawn from a study of blood T cell repertoires in COVID-19. At the level of the study: Specimens from acute and convalescent COVID-19 originated in the United States, Italy and Spain.

CDR1 and CDR2 from the germline V gene are LNHNV and YYDKDF (reference sequence). The CDR3 runs to 15 residues. With 3 bases removed from V and 4 bases from J, the gap between germline ends came to 13 bases. Some clones are missing from TCRdb's copy, which holds only in-frame ones; the method was immunoSEQ multiplex PCR. The sample holds about 12,000 clones, over 60% seen once. The sample taken for sequencing was peripheral blood. This receptor was taken from a man in his sixties with COVID-19, enrolled during active disease. The V gene is TRBV15, the J gene TRBJ2-1; D perhaps matches TRBD1 (6 bases). The CDR3: CATSRDSDRYNEQFF. The CDR3 DNA reads as TGTGCCACCAGCAGGGACTCGGACAGATACAATGAGCAGTTCTTC.